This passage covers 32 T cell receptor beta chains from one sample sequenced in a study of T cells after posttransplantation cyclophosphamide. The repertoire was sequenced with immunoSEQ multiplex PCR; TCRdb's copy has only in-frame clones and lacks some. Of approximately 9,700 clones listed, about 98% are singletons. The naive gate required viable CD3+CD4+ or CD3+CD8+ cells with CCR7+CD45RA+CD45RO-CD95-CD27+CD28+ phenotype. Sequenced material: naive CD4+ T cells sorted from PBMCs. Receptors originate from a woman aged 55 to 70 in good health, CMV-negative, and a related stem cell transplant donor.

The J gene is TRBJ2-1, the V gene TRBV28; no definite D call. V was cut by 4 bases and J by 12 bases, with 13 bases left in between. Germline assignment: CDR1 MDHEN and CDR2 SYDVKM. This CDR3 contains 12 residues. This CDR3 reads CASSSPLGAQFF. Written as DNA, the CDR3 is TGTGCCAGCAGTTCCCCGCTAGGCGCGCAGTTCTTC.

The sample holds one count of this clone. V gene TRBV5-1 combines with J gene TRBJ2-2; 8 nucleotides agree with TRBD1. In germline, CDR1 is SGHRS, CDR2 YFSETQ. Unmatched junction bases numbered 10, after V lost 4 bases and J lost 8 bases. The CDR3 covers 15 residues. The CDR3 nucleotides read TGCGCCAGCAGCCCAGGACAGGGAGTAAATGGGGAGCTGTTTTTT. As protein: CASSPGQGVNGELFF.

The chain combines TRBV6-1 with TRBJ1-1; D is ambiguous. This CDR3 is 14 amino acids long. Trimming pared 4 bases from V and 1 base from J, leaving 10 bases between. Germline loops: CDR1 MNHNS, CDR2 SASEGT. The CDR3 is CASSGGRANTEAFF. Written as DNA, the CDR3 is TGTGCCAGCAGTGGAGGGAGGGCGAACACTGAAGCTTTCTTT.

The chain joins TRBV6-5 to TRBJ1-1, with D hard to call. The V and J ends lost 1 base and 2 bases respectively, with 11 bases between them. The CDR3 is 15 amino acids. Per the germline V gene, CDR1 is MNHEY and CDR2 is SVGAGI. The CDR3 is CASSYWSQRNTEAFF. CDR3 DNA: TGTGCCAGCAGTTACTGGTCACAGAGAAACACTGAAGCTTTCTTT.

The CDR3 region has the DNA TGTGCCAGTAGGGGAGGGGCGGCCTATGGCTACACCTTC. Translated, it gives CASRGGAAYGYTF. The V call is TRBV19, the J call TRBJ1-2, with D perhaps TRBD1 (5 bases). CDR3 length equals 13 residues. Germline V gene data show CDR1 as LNHDA and CDR2 as SQIVND (reference sequence). V was pared by 6 bases and J by 4 bases, with 12 bases between.

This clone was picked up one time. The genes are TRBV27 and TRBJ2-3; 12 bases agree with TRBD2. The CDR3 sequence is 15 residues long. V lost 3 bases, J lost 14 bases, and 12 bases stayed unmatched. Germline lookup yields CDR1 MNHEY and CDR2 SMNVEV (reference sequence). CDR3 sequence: CASSFKTSGSPGLYF. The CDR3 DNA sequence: TGTGCCAGCAGTTTTAAGACTAGCGGGAGCCCAGGGCTGTATTTT.

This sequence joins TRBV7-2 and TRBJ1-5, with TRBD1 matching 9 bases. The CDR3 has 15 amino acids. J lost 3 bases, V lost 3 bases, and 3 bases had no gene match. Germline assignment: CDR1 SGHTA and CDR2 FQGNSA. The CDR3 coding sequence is TGTGCCAGCAGCTTGGACAGGGGATTCAATCAGCCCCAGCATTTT. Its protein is CASSLDRGFNQPQHF.

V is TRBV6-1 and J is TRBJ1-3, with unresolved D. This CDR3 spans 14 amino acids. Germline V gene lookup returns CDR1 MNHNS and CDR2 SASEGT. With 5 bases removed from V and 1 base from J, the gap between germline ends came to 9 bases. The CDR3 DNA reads TGTGCCAGCAGTTCTACAGATTCTGGAAACACCATATATTTT. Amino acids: CASSSTDSGNTIYF.

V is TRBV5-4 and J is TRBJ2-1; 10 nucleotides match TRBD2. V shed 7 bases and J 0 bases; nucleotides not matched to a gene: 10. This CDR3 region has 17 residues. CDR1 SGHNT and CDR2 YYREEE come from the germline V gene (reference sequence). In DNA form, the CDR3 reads TGTGCCAGCCTGGCAAGCGGGGGGGGAGGCTCCTACAATGAGCAGTTCTTC. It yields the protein CASLASGGGGSYNEQFF.

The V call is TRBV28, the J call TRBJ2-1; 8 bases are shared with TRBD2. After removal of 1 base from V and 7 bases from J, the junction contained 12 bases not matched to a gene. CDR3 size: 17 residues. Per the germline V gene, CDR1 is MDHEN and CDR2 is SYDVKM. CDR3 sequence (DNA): TGTGCCAGCAGTTTATCGGCTAGCGGGCCTGCGAAGAATGAGCAGTTCTTC. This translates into CASSLSASGPAKNEQFF.

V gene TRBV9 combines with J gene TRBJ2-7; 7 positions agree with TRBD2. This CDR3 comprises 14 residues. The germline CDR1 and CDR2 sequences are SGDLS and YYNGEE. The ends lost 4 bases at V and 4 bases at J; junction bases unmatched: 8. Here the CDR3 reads CASSPSSGFYEQYF. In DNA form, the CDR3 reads TGTGCCAGCAGCCCCTCTAGCGGTTTTTACGAGCAGTACTTC.

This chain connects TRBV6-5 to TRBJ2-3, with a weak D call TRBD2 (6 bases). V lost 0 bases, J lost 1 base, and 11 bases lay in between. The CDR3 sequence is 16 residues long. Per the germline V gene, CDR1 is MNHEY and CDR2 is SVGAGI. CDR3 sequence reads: CASSYSTGTGTDTQYF. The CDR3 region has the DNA TGTGCCAGCAGTTACTCGACGGGGACTGGCACAGATACGCAGTATTTT.

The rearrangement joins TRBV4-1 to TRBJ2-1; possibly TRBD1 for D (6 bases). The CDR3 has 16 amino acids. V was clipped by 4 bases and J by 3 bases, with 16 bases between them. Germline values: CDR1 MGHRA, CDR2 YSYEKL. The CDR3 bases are TGCGCCAGCAGCCCATTTCCGGAGGACAGCTACAATGAGCAGTTCTTC. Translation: CASSPFPEDSYNEQFF.

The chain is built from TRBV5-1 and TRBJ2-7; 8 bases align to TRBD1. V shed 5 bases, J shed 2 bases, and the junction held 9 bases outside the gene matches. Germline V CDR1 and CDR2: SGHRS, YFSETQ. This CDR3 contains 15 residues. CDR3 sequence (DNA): TGCGCCAGCAGTGCTTGGACAGGGCCCCCCTACGAGCAGTACTTC. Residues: CASSAWTGPPYEQYF.

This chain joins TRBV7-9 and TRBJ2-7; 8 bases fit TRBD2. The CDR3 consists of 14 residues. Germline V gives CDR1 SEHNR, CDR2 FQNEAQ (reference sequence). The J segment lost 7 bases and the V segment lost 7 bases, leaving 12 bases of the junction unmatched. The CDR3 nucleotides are TGTGCCAGCACCCCCGGACTAGCCAAATGGGAGCAGTACTTC. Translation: CASTPGLAKWEQYF.

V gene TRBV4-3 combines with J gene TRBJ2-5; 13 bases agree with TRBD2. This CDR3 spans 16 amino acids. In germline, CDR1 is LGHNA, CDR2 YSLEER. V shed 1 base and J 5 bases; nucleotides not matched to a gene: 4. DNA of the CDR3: TGCGCCAGCAGCCAAGGACTAGCGGGGGGACGGGAGACCCAGTACTTC. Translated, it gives CASSQGLAGGRETQYF.

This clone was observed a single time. The CDR3 here is CASSRRSHYGYTF. For the CDR3, the DNA is TGTGCCAGCAGCCGTCGGTCACACTATGGCTACACCTTC. The V gene is TRBV6-5, the J gene TRBJ1-2; D not certain. V was shortened by 6 bases and J by 3 bases, with 11 bases between the two germline ends. The CDR3 is 13 amino acids. Germline V gene lookup returns CDR1 MNHEY and CDR2 SVGAGI.

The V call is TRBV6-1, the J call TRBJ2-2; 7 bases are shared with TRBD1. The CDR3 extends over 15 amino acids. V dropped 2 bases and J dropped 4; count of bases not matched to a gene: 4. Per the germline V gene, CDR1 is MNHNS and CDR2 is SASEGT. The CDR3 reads CASSEMTGFTGELFF. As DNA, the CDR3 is TGTGCCAGCAGTGAAATGACAGGGTTCACCGGGGAGCTGTTTTTT.

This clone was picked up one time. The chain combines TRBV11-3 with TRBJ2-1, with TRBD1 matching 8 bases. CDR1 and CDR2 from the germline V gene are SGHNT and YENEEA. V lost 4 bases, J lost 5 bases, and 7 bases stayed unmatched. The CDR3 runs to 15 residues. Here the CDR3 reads CASSWEDRVDNEQFF. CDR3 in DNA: TGTGCCAGCAGCTGGGAGGACAGGGTGGACAATGAGCAGTTCTTC.

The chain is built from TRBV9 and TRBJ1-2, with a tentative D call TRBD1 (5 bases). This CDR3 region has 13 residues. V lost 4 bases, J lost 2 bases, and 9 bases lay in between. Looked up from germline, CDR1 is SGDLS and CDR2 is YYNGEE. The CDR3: CASSPRGNYGYTF. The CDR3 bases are TGTGCCAGCAGCCCGCGGGGGAACTATGGCTACACCTTC.

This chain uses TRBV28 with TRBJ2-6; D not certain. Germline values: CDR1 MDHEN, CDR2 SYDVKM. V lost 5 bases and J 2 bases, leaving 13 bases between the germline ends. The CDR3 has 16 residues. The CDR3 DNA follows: TGTGCCAGCAGTCCCCCCCGGAGCGCTGGGGCCAACGTCCTGACTTTC. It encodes CASSPPRSAGANVLTF.

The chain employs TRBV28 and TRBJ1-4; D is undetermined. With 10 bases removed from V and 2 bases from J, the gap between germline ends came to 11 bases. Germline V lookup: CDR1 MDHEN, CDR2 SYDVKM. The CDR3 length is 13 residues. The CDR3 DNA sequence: TGTGCCACCAACTCGTGGACTAATGAAAAACTGTTTTTT. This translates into CATNSWTNEKLFF.

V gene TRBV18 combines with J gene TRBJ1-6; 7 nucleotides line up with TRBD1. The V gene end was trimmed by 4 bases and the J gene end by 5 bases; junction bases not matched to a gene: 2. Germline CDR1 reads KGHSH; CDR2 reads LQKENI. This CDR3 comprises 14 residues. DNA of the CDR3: TGTGCCAGCTCACTGGGACAGAATAATTCACCCCTCCACTTT. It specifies CASSLGQNNSPLHF.

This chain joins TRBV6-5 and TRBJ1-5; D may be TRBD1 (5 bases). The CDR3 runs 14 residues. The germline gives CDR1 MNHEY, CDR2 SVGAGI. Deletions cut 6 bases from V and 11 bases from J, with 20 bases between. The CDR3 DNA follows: TGTGCCAGCAGCTCGGGACGGGGTGGAGGGGCCCAGCATTTT. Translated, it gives CASSSGRGGGAQHF.

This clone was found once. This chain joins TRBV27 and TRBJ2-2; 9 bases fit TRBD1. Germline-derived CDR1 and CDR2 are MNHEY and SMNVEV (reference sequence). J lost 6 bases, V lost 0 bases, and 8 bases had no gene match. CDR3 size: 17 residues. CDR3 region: CASSLSSGTGRAGELFF. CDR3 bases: TGTGCCAGCAGTTTATCTTCAGGGACAGGGAGGGCCGGGGAGCTGTTTTTT.

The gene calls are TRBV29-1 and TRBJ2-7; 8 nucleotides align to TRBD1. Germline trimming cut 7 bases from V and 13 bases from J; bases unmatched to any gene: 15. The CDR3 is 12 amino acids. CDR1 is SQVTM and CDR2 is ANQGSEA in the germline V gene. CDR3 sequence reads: CSAGEIQGARYF. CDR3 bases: TGCAGCGCTGGAGAAATTCAGGGGGCGCGATACTTC.

Written as DNA, the CDR3 is TGTGCCAGTAGTACTGTCAGCAATCAGCCCCAGCATTTT. It is translated as CASSTVSNQPQHF. V usage is TRBV19 and J usage is TRBJ1-5; D not certain. Germline V lookup: CDR1 LNHDA, CDR2 SQIVND (reference sequence). This CDR3 is 13 amino acids long. The germline V and J ends were trimmed by 4 bases and 1 base, with 5 bases remaining between them.

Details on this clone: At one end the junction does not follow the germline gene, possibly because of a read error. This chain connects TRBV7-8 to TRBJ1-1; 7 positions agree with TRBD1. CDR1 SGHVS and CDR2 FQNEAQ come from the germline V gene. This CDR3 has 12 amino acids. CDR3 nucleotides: TGTGCCAGCAGCATAGCAGGGGGTGTAGCTTTCTTT. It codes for CASSIAGGVAFF.

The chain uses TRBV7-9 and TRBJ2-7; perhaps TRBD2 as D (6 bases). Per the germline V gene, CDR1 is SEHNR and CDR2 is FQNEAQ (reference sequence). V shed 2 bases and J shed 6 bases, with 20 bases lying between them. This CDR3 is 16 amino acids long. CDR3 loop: CASSLKGTGGVSEQYF. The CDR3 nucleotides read TGTGCCAGCAGCTTAAAGGGGACCGGAGGGGTGAGCGAGCAGTACTTC.

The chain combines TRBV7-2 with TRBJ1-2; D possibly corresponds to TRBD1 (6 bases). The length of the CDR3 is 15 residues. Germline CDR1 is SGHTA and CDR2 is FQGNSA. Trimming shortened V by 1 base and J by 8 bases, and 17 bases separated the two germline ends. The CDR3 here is CASSLGTGTYGGYTF. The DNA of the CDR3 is TGTGCCAGCAGCTTAGGAACCGGGACATATGGGGGCTACACCTTC. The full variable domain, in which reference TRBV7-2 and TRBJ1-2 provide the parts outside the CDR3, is GAGVSQSPSNKVTEKGKDVELRCDPISGHTALYWYRQSLGQGLEFLIYFQGNSAPDKSGLPSDRFSAERTGGSVSTLTIQRTQQEDSAVYLCASSLGTGTYGGYTFGSGTRLTVV.

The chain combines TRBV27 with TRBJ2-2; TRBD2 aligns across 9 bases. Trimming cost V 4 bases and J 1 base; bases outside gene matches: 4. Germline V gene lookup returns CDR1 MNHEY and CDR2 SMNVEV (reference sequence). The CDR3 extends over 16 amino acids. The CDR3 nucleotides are TGTGCCAGCAGTTCCCTAGCGGGGATGAACACCGGGGAGCTGTTTTTT. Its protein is CASSSLAGMNTGELFF.

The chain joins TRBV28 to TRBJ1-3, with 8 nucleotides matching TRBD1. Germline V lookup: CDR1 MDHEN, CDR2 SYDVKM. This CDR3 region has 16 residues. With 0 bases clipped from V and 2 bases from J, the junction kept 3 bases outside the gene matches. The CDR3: CASSLWTGAPGNTIYF. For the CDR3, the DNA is TGTGCCAGCAGTTTATGGACAGGGGCGCCTGGAAACACCATATATTTT.